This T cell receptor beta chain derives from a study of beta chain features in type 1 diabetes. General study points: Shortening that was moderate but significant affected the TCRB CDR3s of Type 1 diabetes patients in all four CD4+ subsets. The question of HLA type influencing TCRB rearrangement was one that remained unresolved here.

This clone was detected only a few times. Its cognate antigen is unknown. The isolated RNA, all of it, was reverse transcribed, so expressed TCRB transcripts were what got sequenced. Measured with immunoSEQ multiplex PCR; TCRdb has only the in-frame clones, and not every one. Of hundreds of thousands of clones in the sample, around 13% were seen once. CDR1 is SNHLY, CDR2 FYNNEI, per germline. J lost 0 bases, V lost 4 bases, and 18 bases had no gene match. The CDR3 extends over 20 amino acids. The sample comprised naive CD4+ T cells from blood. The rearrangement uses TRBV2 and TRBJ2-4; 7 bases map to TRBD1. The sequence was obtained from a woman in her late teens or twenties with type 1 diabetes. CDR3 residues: CASSGRQGIYLGGAKNIQYF. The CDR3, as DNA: TGTGCCAGCAGTGGAAGACAGGGAATATATCTAGGTGGAGCCAAAAACATTCAGTACTTC.